This paragraph reports one T cell receptor (beta chain). Its antigen is unknown. This specimen belongs to a study of cytomegalovirus exposure and HLA in healthy donors. Points from the study as a whole: Per published reports, the classifier diagnosed cytomegalovirus status with high specificity and sensitivity. Researchers counted around 170 TCR beta chains as cytomegalovirus-associated.

Method: immunoSEQ multiplex PCR; TCRdb's copy keeps in-frame clones and lacks some. The table has about 130,000 clones, 89% seen once. The sample was PBMCs. The sequence was obtained from a woman younger than 35 in good health and CMV-seronegative.

In DNA form, the CDR3 reads TGTGCCATGGCCCCGACGGGGCAAGAGACCCAGTACTTC. This translates into CAMAPTGQETQYF. The chain couples TRBV10-3 to TRBJ2-5, with a possible D match to TRBD2 (5 bases). The length of the CDR3 is 13 residues. From germline, CDR1 is ENHRY and CDR2 SYGVKD. Trimming pared 9 bases from V and 2 bases from J, leaving 13 bases between.